The sequence of this T cell receptor beta chain was determined in a study of identical twins. This clonotype was found a few times. Antigen unknown. TCRdb passed the 5' RACE reads through MiXCR, listing each CDR3 protein once. This sample yields hundreds of thousands of distinct CDR3 sequences, of which about 7.6% are seen a single time; over 1.5% belongs to the top ten. CDR1 is SNHLY, CDR2 FYNNEI, per germline. The CDR3 contains 16 residues. Trimming took 5 bases from V and 0 from J, leaving 13 bases between them. Study-wide results and caveats: Carriage of fewer insertions was seen in abundant cord blood beta clonotypes, whereas memory repertoires showed none. Models underpredicted monozygotic twin sharing of out-of-frame TCR alpha. Instead of following the same donors, the conclusions were based on cross-sectional statistical analysis.

The sample also formed part of further work on yellow fever vaccine responses in identical twins.

The genes are TRBV2 and TRBJ2-2, with a tentative D call TRBD2 (5 bases). Sequenced material: PBMCs. The receptor was derived from a woman under 30 in good health. The CDR3 DNA sequence: TGTGCCAGCAGTAGCCCGGACTCAGCGAACACCGGGGAGCTGTTTTTT. It yields the protein CASSSPDSANTGELFF.